Following are 23 T cell receptor beta chains from one sample sequenced in a study of blood T cell repertoires in COVID-19. TCRdb keeps only in-frame clones here, not all; method: immunoSEQ multiplex PCR. The table records about 270,000 clones, about 90% of them present only once. Sequences were obtained from PBMCs or T cells enriched from blood (not recorded which). All receptors derive from a woman in her 30s with acute COVID-19.

The gene calls are TRBV19 and TRBJ2-7; 7 bases are shared with TRBD1. V dropped 6 bases and J dropped 3; count of bases not matched to a gene: 11. CDR1 is LNHDA, CDR2 SQIVND, per germline (reference sequence). The CDR3 sequence is 15 residues long. CDR3 loop: CASSPAVTGFYEQYF. In nucleotides, the CDR3 is TGTGCCAGTAGCCCGGCCGTGACAGGGTTCTACGAGCAGTACTTC.

V is TRBV5-1 and J is TRBJ2-7, with D perhaps matching TRBD2 (7 bases). CDR3 size: 18 residues. CDR1 and CDR2 from the germline V gene are SGHRS and YFSETQ. Trimming took 0 bases from V and 7 from J, leaving 26 bases between them. CDR3 bases: TGCGCCAGCAGCTTGGCGGACAGCACCGGGACTATAGTATGGGAGCAGTACTTC. Encoded protein: CASSLADSTGTIVWEQYF.

The V call is TRBV6-2 or TRBV6-3, the J call TRBJ1-2, with a tentative D call TRBD1 (6 bases). CDR3 length: 15 residues. V shed 4 bases and J shed 5 bases, with 17 bases lying between them. Germline CDR1 reads MNHEY; CDR2 reads SVGEGT. CDR3 region: CASSSTGLGTYGYTF. The CDR3 nucleotides are TGTGCCAGCAGTTCAACAGGGCTTGGGACATATGGCTACACCTTC.

This clone was detected only once. The CDR3 DNA is TGTGCCATCAGTGAGGCGGCTACAGGGGGAGAGACCCAGTACTTC. Translating gives CAISEAATGGETQYF. The chain has TRBV10-3 and TRBJ2-5, with TRBD1 identical over 8 bases. Looked up from germline, CDR1 is ENHRY and CDR2 is SYGVKD. J gave up 4 bases and V 2 bases, and 6 bases lay outside the gene matches. The CDR3 is made up of 15 amino acids.

A single count supports this clone. The chain links TRBV12-5 to TRBJ2-5; the D gene is possibly TRBD2 (6 bases). Deletions cut 0 bases from V and 0 bases from J, with 14 bases between. Germline loops: CDR1 LGHNT, CDR2 FRNRAP. The CDR3 extends over 17 amino acids. The CDR3, as DNA: TGTGCTAGTGGTTTGGTACCGCGGGAAGGAGACCAAGAGACCCAGTACTTC. Amino acids: CASGLVPREGDQETQYF. Combining the CDR3 with reference TRBV12-5 and TRBJ2-5 gives the whole variable domain DARVTQTPRHKVTEMGQEVTMRCQPILGHNTVFWYRQTMMQGLELLAYFRNRAPLDDSGMPKDRFSAEMPDATLATLKIQPSEPRDSAVYFCASGLVPREGDQETQYFGPGTRLLVL.

The V gene is TRBV5-4, the J gene TRBJ2-5, with a possible D match to TRBD2 (6 bases). Germline values: CDR1 SGHNT, CDR2 YYREEE (reference sequence). Trimming pared 0 bases from V and 1 base from J, leaving 13 bases between. The CDR3 is 16 amino acids. The CDR3 region is CASSLAGESPQETQYF. Here the CDR3 DNA reads TGTGCCAGCAGCTTGGCGGGGGAGAGCCCCCAAGAGACCCAGTACTTC.

V usage is TRBV7-8 and J usage is TRBJ2-1; 8 nucleotides line up with TRBD2. Losses at the gene ends were 5 bases for V and 9 bases for J; bases not matched to a gene: 12. The CDR3 loop spans 15 amino acids. CDR1 and CDR2 from the germline V gene are SGHVS and FQNEAQ. CDR3 nucleotide sequence: TGTGCCAGCAGCCGAAGGGGACTAGACCTTGGTGAGCAGTTCTTC. Protein: CASSRRGLDLGEQFF.

V usage is TRBV28 and J usage is TRBJ2-1; D gene unclear. The CDR3 is 12 residues long. Germline V gene data show CDR1 as MDHEN and CDR2 as SYDVKM. Trimming took 5 bases from V and 8 from J, leaving 10 bases between them. CDR3 DNA: TGTGCCAGCAGTCCCCGGTTGGATGAGCAGTTCTTC. Its translation is CASSPRLDEQFF.

This chain connects TRBV6-5 to TRBJ2-7; tentative D call: TRBD2 (6 bases). CDR3 length equals 12 residues. Germline V gene sequence: CDR1 MNHEY, CDR2 SVGAGI. V was shortened by 11 bases and J by 0 bases, with 11 bases between the two germline ends. The CDR3 region has the DNA TGTGCCCACGGGGGTGTCTCCTACGAGCAGTACTTC. As protein: CAHGGVSYEQYF.

The genes are TRBV5-1 and TRBJ2-5, with D uncertain. The CDR3 consists of 12 residues. With 4 bases removed from V and 0 bases from J, the gap between germline ends came to 4 bases. The germline gives CDR1 SGHRS, CDR2 YFSETQ. CDR3: CASSPNQETQYF. DNA for the CDR3: TGCGCCAGCAGCCCCAACCAAGAGACCCAGTACTTC.

This clone was counted once. The chain employs TRBV2 and TRBJ1-1; no clear D. V lost 5 bases and J 2 bases, leaving 15 bases between the germline ends. CDR1 SNHLY and CDR2 FYNNEI come from the germline V gene. The CDR3 totals 15 residues. DNA of the CDR3: TGTGCCAGCAGTCACTCCGATGTGGTCAACACTGAAGCTTTCTTT. It is translated as CASSHSDVVNTEAFF.

The chain has TRBV27 and TRBJ2-7; 7 bases are a match to TRBD1. CDR1 MNHEY and CDR2 SMNVEV come from the germline V gene (reference sequence). Trimming at V came to 5 bases and at J to 6 bases, leaving 7 bases not matched to a gene. This CDR3 is built from 13 residues. The CDR3, as DNA: TGTGCCAGCAGTCCTTGGACAGGCGTCGAGCAGTACTTC. Its protein is CASSPWTGVEQYF.

The chain combines TRBV25-1 with TRBJ2-7; 10 nucleotides line up with TRBD1. Trimming removed 4 bases from V and 6 bases from J; junction bases left unmatched: 12. Germline loops: CDR1 MGHDK, CDR2 SYGVNS. The CDR3 length is 16 residues. The chain's CDR3 is CASSGLPGQGSTEQYF. The CDR3 DNA reads TGTGCCAGCAGTGGACTACCGGGACAGGGGTCTACCGAGCAGTACTTC.

The genes are TRBV6-5 and TRBJ2-7; the match to TRBD2 covers 7 bases. J gave up 3 bases and V 2 bases, and 4 bases lay outside the gene matches. Germline V CDR1 and CDR2: MNHEY, SVGAGI. The CDR3 covers 14 residues. This CDR3 is CASSYVGGDYEQYF. The DNA for the CDR3 is TGTGCCAGCAGTTACGTGGGAGGGGACTACGAGCAGTACTTC.

V and J are TRBV5-1 and TRBJ2-3; 7 nucleotides line up with TRBD2. The J segment lost 5 bases and the V segment lost 5 bases, leaving 11 bases of the junction unmatched. Per the germline V gene, CDR1 is SGHRS and CDR2 is YFSETQ. The CDR3 is 15 residues long. The CDR3 coding sequence is TGCGCCAGCAGGCCGAGTCTAGCGGCACGAGATACGCAGTATTTT. The encoded protein is CASRPSLAARDTQYF.

The chain carries TRBV24-1 and TRBJ2-2, with TRBD1 as a possible D gene (5 bases). The length of the CDR3 is 14 residues. Germline V gene lookup returns CDR1 KGHDR and CDR2 SFDVKD. The germline V and J ends were trimmed by 9 bases and 2 bases, with 12 bases remaining between them. As DNA, the CDR3 is TGTGCCACCTCTACAGGAGTTAACACCGGGGAGCTGTTTTTT. Residues: CATSTGVNTGELFF.

The CDR3 sequence: CASSFNHIQYF. CDR3 nucleotides: TGTGCCAGCAGTTTCAATCACATTCAGTACTTC. This chain links TRBV6-5 with TRBJ2-4; no clear D gene. The CDR3 spans 11 residues. The germline V and J ends were trimmed by 4 bases and 8 bases, with 6 bases remaining between them. Looked up from germline, CDR1 is MNHEY and CDR2 is SVGAGI.

The chain uses TRBV2 and TRBJ2-1, with 15 bases identical to TRBD2. The V gene's germline CDR1 is SNHLY and CDR2 FYNNEI. V gave up 5 bases and J gave up 5 bases; unmatched junction bases: 10. The CDR3 consists of 18 residues. The CDR3 DNA sequence: TGTGCCAGCAGTCCTGGACTAGCGGGAGGGCAAGCAAACAATGAGCAGTTCTTC. It is translated as CASSPGLAGGQANNEQFF.

To note about this clone: The sample carries other DNA sequences with the same CDR3. The V and J genes are TRBV18 and TRBJ1-3, with a tentative D call TRBD1 (6 bases). This CDR3 spans 14 amino acids. CDR1 and CDR2 from the germline V gene are KGHSH and LQKENI. V lost 2 bases and J lost 1, with 6 bases in between. Written as DNA, the CDR3 is TGTGCCAGCTCACCAGGGACATCTGGAAACACCATATATTTT. It encodes CASSPGTSGNTIYF.

This sequence joins TRBV28 and TRBJ2-2; D may be TRBD2 (5 bases). The CDR3 extends over 14 amino acids. Looked up from germline, CDR1 is MDHEN and CDR2 is SYDVKM. V was shortened by 4 bases and J by 5 bases, with 11 bases between the two germline ends. As DNA, the CDR3 is TGTGCCAGCAGTTCCGAGGGTAAAACCGGGGAGCTGTTTTTT. This gives the protein CASSSEGKTGELFF.

The V and J genes are TRBV2 and TRBJ2-3; TRBD1 aligns across 11 bases. The ends lost 5 bases at V and 5 bases at J; junction bases unmatched: 3. Germline loops: CDR1 SNHLY, CDR2 FYNNEI. The CDR3 length is 14 residues. For the CDR3, the DNA is TGTGCCAGCAGTCGGGACAGGGGGGAAGATACGCAGTATTTT. Translation: CASSRDRGEDTQYF.

The chain carries TRBV7-3 and TRBJ2-3, with TRBD2 as a possible D gene (5 bases). Germline CDR1 SGHTA, CDR2 FQGTGA. V lost 2 bases to trimming and J lost 1 base, with 19 bases between them. The CDR3 length is 18 residues. CDR3 in DNA: TGTGCCAGCAGCTTAGGGTCCTTTGCTAGCATTGGCACAGATACGCAGTATTTT. Its protein is CASSLGSFASIGTDTQYF.

This clone was detected once. Within the sample, other DNA sequences also encode this same CDR3. This chain links TRBV28 with TRBJ1-1, with D hard to call. Germline-derived CDR1 and CDR2 are MDHEN and SYDVKM. Trimming shortened V by 5 bases and J by 3 bases, and 4 bases separated the two germline ends. This CDR3 has 11 residues. CDR3 DNA sequence: TGTGCCAGCAGTCCAGACACTGAAGCTTTCTTT. Translating gives CASSPDTEAFF.